This is a list of T cell receptor beta chains from one sample in a study of PD-L1 blockade in urothelial cancer. Produced via immunoSEQ multiplex PCR; TCRdb's table is partial and in-frame only. The data contain 100,000 to 150,000 clones, approximately 88% of them singletons. Specimen: PBMCs, collected around atezolizumab (anti-PD-L1) treatment. The receptors shown here come from a man aged 50 or older with urothelial cancer. CDR3s include the opening cysteine and the closing phenylalanine or tryptophan. The D gene is left open where the match is weak. Rows may omit the clone size; those that give it use once, few, many or a size class.

>TRBJ1-6|.|.|TRBV15
CATSRVRDSPLHF
TGTGCCACCAGCAGAGTGAGGGATTCACCCCTCCACTTT
>TRBJ2-7|.|few|TRBV5-6
CASSFTGPREQYF
TGTGCCAGCAGCTTTACAGGGCCTCGCGAGCAGTACTTC
>TRBJ1-6|TRBD1|.|TRBV9
CASSARTGESPLHF
TGTGCCAGCAGCGCGAGGACAGGGGAATCACCCCTCCACTTT
>TRBJ2-2|.|.|TRBV30
CAWSTVSGELFF
TGTGCCTGGAGTACAGTCAGCGGGGAGCTGTTTTTT
>TRBJ1-5|.|.|TRBV6-1
CASSEGGSNQPQHF
TGTGCCAGCAGTGAAGGAGGCAGCAATCAGCCCCAGCATTTT
>TRBJ2-5|TRBD2|.|TRBV7-9
CASSKPGPGGETQYF
TGTGCCAGCAGCAAGCCGGGACCGGGGGGAGAGACCCAGTACTTC
>TRBJ2-3|TRBD1|.|TRBV6-1
CASRVGTGRTDTQYF
TGTGCCAGCAGGGTCGGGACAGGGCGGACAGATACGCAGTATTTT
>TRBJ2-1|TRBD2|.|TRBV6-5
CASSSRRGDNEQFF
TGTGCCAGCAGTTCCCGGCGGGGGGACAATGAGCAGTTCTTC
>TRBJ1-1|.|.|TRBV2
CASRDFRRNTEAFF
TGTGCCAGCAGAGATTTTAGGAGGAACACTGAAGCTTTCTTT
>TRBJ2-1|TRBD2|.|TRBV6-1
CASSEWVAGVIANEQFF
TGTGCCAGCAGTGAATGGGTAGCGGGAGTTATCGCCAATGAGCAGTTCTTC
>TRBJ2-7|.|.|TRBV9
CASSVRYLRDEQYF
TGTGCCAGCAGCGTAAGGTACCTCAGGGACGAGCAGTACTTC
>TRBJ1-5|.|.|TRBV30
CAWSSGAFDQPQHF
TGTGCCTGGAGTTCAGGGGCTTTCGATCAGCCCCAGCATTTT
>TRBJ1-2|.|.|TRBV28
CASSSVRRGINYGYTF
TGTGCCAGCAGTTCAGTGAGAAGGGGCATTAACTATGGCTACACCTTC
>TRBJ2-7|.|.|TRBV6-5
CASSSPVEQYF
TGTGCCAGCAGTTCCCCAGTCGAGCAGTACTTC
>TRBJ2-7|TRBD2|.|TRBV18
CASSLLAGSYEQYF
TGTGCCAGCTCACTATTAGCGGGTTCCTACGAGCAGTACTTC
>TRBJ2-7|TRBD2|.|TRBV4-2
CASSQSERELEEQYF
TGTGCCAGCAGCCAATCTGAGCGGGAGTTGGAGGAGCAGTACTTC
>TRBJ2-7|.|.|TRBV5-1
CASSLAGDNYEQYF
TGCGCCAGCAGCTTGGCCGGGGACAACTACGAGCAGTACTTC
>TRBJ2-7|TRBD2|.|TRBV15
CATSSGLAGDYEQYF
TGTGCCACCAGCAGCGGACTAGCGGGGGACTACGAGCAGTACTTC
>TRBJ2-7|.|.|TRBV14
CASSQDLLAHEQYF
TGTGCCAGCAGCCAAGACTTACTAGCACACGAGCAGTACTTC
>TRBJ2-1|.|.|TRBV4-1
CASSQQAFGSSYNEQFF
TGCGCCAGCAGCCAGCAAGCTTTTGGGAGCTCCTACAATGAGCAGTTCTTC
>TRBJ2-3|TRBD2|.|TRBV7-9
CASSQPGLERDTQYF
TGTGCCAGCAGCCAACCGGGACTAGAAAGGGATACGCAGTATTTT
>TRBJ1-6|.|.|TRBV4-2
CASRRDSGTNSPLHF
TGTGCCAGCAGACGAGACTCCGGAACGAATTCACCCCTCCACTTT
>TRBJ1-3|.|.|TRBV7-9
CASTTGLSGNTIYF
TGTGCCAGCACCACGGGACTCTCTGGAAACACCATATATTTT
>TRBJ2-2|.|.|TRBV29-1
CSVRGTVNTGELFF
TGCAGCGTCCGCGGGACAGTGAACACCGGGGAGCTGTTTTTT
>TRBJ2-4|TRBD2|once|TRBV10-1
CATPLRSSGEGAKNIQYF
TGCGCCACCCCCCTTCGGTCTAGCGGGGAGGGAGCCAAAAACATTCAGTACTTC
>TRBJ2-1|TRBD1|.|TRBV28
CASAGTGRRNEQFF
TGTGCCAGCGCCGGGACAGGGCGTCGGAATGAGCAGTTCTTC
>TRBJ2-1|TRBD2|.|TRBV7-8
CASSLRETSGMQFF
TGTGCCAGCAGCTTAAGGGAGACTAGCGGGATGCAGTTCTTC
>TRBJ2-5|.|.|TRBV7-9
CASSSGLGTQYF
TGTGCCAGCAGCTCAGGGTTGGGGACCCAGTACTTC
>TRBJ2-1|.|.|TRBV30
CALYRDSYNEQFF
TGTGCCTTATACCGGGACTCGTACAATGAGCAGTTCTTC
>TRBJ2-3|TRBD2|once|TRBV18
CASSPIRTSGTTDTQYF
TGTGCCAGCTCACCTATAAGGACTAGCGGCACCACAGATACGCAGTATTTT
>TRBJ2-2|.|.|TRBV15
CATSRGRSNGELFF
TGTGCCACCAGCAGGGGCCGTAGTAACGGGGAGCTGTTTTTT
>TRBJ2-5|TRBD2|.|TRBV2
CASSVQLAAGETQYF
TGTGCCAGCAGTGTTCAACTAGCGGCTGGGGAGACCCAGTACTTC
>TRBJ2-5|TRBD2|.|TRBV2
CASSKTSGRLGETQYF
TGTGCCAGCAGTAAGACTAGCGGGAGGTTAGGGGAGACCCAGTACTTC
>TRBJ2-2|.|.|TRBV11-2
CASSFSGSAGELFF
TGTGCCAGCAGCTTTTCCGGGAGCGCCGGGGAGCTGTTTTTT
>TRBJ2-5|TRBD2|.|TRBV12-5
CASAQSGGETQYF
TGTGCTAGTGCCCAATCGGGGGGAGAGACCCAGTACTTC
>TRBJ1-1|.|few|TRBV4-1
CASSHYDRPTGGAFF
TGCGCCAGCAGCCACTACGATCGCCCCACGGGTGGAGCTTTCTTT
>TRBJ1-5|.|.|TRBV28
CASRLAGASNQPQHF
TGTGCCAGCAGACTAGCCGGGGCAAGCAATCAGCCCCAGCATTTT
>TRBJ1-5|TRBD1|.|TRBV2
CASRGTGNNQPQHF
TGTGCCAGCAGAGGGACAGGAAACAATCAGCCCCAGCATTTT
>TRBJ1-3|.|.|TRBV19
CASSIISRSISGNTIYF
TGTGCCAGTAGTATTATTAGCAGAAGTATCTCTGGAAACACCATATATTTT
>TRBJ1-2|.|.|TRBV19
CASSSRPTENGYTF
TGTGCCAGTAGCAGCCGACCGACTGAGAATGGCTACACCTTC
>TRBJ2-3|.|.|TRBV9
CASSVSLWGGSTDTQYF
TGTGCCAGCAGCGTAAGCCTTTGGGGGGGCAGCACAGATACGCAGTATTTT
>TRBJ1-5|.|.|TRBV10-3
CAISESGGYYSNQPQHF
TGTGCCATCAGTGAGTCGGGGGGATACTATAGCAATCAGCCCCAGCATTTT
>TRBJ1-2|TRBD1|.|TRBV9
CASSVSGTGGDGYTF
TGTGCCAGCAGCGTAAGTGGGACAGGGGGCGATGGCTACACCTTC
>TRBJ1-2|.|.|TRBV6-5
CASSYQATNYGYTF
TGTGCCAGCAGTTACCAAGCCACCAACTATGGCTACACCTTC
>TRBJ2-5|TRBD1|.|TRBV23-1
CASKQTGTETQYF
TGCGCCAGCAAACAGACAGGGACAGAGACCCAGTACTTC
>TRBJ2-1|.|.|TRBV30
CAWSQRSPAEQFF
TGTGCCTGGAGTCAGCGGTCCCCGGCGGAGCAGTTCTTC
>TRBJ1-3|TRBD1|.|TRBV11-2
CASSSTTGKTGNTIYF
TGTGCCAGCAGCTCAACGACAGGGAAGACTGGAAACACCATATATTTT
>TRBJ2-5|TRBD2|.|TRBV25-1
CASSDPSPGGETQYF
TGTGCCAGCAGTGACCCGTCGCCGGGGGGGGAGACCCAGTACTTC